Each of the 20 T cell receptor beta chains below was sequenced from the same sample in a study of shared clonotypes between healthy human individuals. Sequencing was performed with immunoSEQ multiplex PCR; in TCRdb, only in-frame clones are kept and a portion is missing. The data contain millions of clones, approximately 95% of them seen just once; the ten biggest clones take up roughly 0.13%. Source material: naive CD4+ T cells sorted from blood. Noted subset: CD45RA+ positively selected. The source of these receptors is a man aged 18-30 years in good health.

This chain connects TRBV5-1 to TRBJ2-7; TRBD1 agrees at 9 bases. Per germline, CDR1 SGHRS and CDR2 YFSETQ. The CDR3 is 14 amino acids. After removal of 4 bases from V and 6 bases from J, the junction contained 8 bases not matched to a gene. CDR3 sequence reads: CASSMGQGTSEQYF. CDR3 sequence (DNA): TGCGCCAGCAGCATGGGACAGGGAACCAGCGAGCAGTACTTC.

This rearrangement joins TRBV6-6 to TRBJ1-1, with 7 bases that match TRBD1. Per germline, CDR1 MNHNY and CDR2 SVGAGI (reference sequence). V trimming: 0 bases; J trimming: 1 base; junction bases outside the gene matches: 2. This CDR3 contains 15 residues. In DNA form, the CDR3 reads TGTGCCAGCAGTTACTCGTCAGGGGGGAACACTGAAGCTTTCTTT. Protein: CASSYSSGGNTEAFF.

The V gene is TRBV6-1, the J gene TRBJ2-5, with a weak D call TRBD2 (5 bases). The ends were cut back, 10 bases at V and 4 bases at J, with 16 bases in the middle. Germline CDR1 is MNHNS and CDR2 is SASEGT. The CDR3 spans 13 residues. The CDR3 sequence: CAITADPGETQYF. Written as DNA, the CDR3 is TGTGCCATCACAGCGGACCCAGGAGAGACCCAGTACTTC.

The V call is TRBV5-1, the J call TRBJ1-5; the D gene is possibly TRBD1 (6 bases). The V end was cut by 2 bases, the J end by 0 bases, with 18 bases between. This CDR3 has 18 residues. Germline CDR1 is SGHRS and CDR2 is YFSETQ. The chain's CDR3 is CASSLYRDIPYSNQPQHF. The CDR3 coding sequence is TGCGCCAGCAGCTTATACCGGGACATTCCTTATAGCAATCAGCCCCAGCATTTT.

V is TRBV7-8 and J is TRBJ2-5, with D perhaps TRBD2 (6 bases). Germline CDR1 reads SGHVS; CDR2 reads FQNEAQ. The germline V and J ends were trimmed by 1 base and 11 bases, with 11 bases remaining between them. This CDR3 region has 12 residues. The CDR3 DNA follows: TGTGCCAGCAGCTTAGTGGCTCGGGAGCAGTACTTC. As protein: CASSLVAREQYF.

On this clone itself: Distinct nucleotide sequences in the sample also encode this CDR3. The chain has TRBV30 and TRBJ2-7; D possibly corresponds to TRBD1 (5 bases). Germline CDR1 and CDR2: GTSNPN and SVGIG (reference sequence). Trimming removed 0 bases at V and 4 bases at J, with 7 bases between. The CDR3 runs to 12 residues. The CDR3: CAWSVAGYEQYF. The CDR3 DNA follows: TGTGCCTGGAGTGTAGCAGGGTACGAGCAGTACTTC.

The chain combines TRBV2 with TRBJ2-2; a weak D match, TRBD2 (5 bases). The length of the CDR3 is 12 residues. Looked up from germline, CDR1 is SNHLY and CDR2 is FYNNEI. V shed 11 bases and J shed 5 bases, with 12 bases lying between them. In DNA, the CDR3 is TGTGCCGACTCAACGGGGACCGGGGAGCTGTTTTTT. Protein product: CADSTGTGELFF.

The chain employs TRBV27 and TRBJ2-1, with D hard to call. Trimming pared 0 bases from V and 1 base from J, leaving 10 bases between. The CDR3 is made up of 16 amino acids. Germline CDR1 MNHEY, CDR2 SMNVEV (reference sequence). The CDR3 region is CASSLSYGTSYNEQFF. Written as DNA, the CDR3 is TGTGCCAGCAGTTTATCCTACGGTACATCCTACAATGAGCAGTTCTTC.

This clone was recorded once. The chain is built from TRBV7-6 and TRBJ2-5; possible D gene TRBD2, 5 bases. The CDR3 is 16 amino acids. V gave up 1 base and J gave up 5 bases, with 17 bases separating them. Germline CDR1 reads SGHVS; CDR2 reads FNYEAQ. The chain's CDR3 is CASSLDWSSLPETQYF. For the CDR3, the DNA is TGTGCCAGCAGCTTAGATTGGTCTAGCCTTCCTGAGACCCAGTACTTC.

The sample holds one count of this clone. The rearrangement links TRBV27 to TRBJ2-7; D is undetermined. This CDR3 contains 14 residues. V was shortened by 2 bases and J by 2 bases, with 10 bases between the two germline ends. Per the germline V gene, CDR1 is MNHEY and CDR2 is SMNVEV (reference sequence). In nucleotides, the CDR3 is TGTGCCAGCAGTTTAGGTGGGCCTCCCTACGAGCAGTACTTC. Amino acid sequence: CASSLGGPPYEQYF.

The chain couples TRBV5-1 to TRBJ2-7, with 7 bases matching TRBD1. This CDR3 has 14 amino acids. Germline V gene data show CDR1 as SGHRS and CDR2 as YFSETQ. Trimming at V came to 5 bases and at J to 0 bases, leaving 5 bases not matched to a gene. DNA for the CDR3: TGCGCCAGCAGGGGGACAGCCAACTCCTACGAGCAGTACTTC. It translates to CASRGTANSYEQYF.

The chain carries TRBV6-1 and TRBJ2-7, with TRBD1 matching over 9 bases. The CDR3 consists of 15 residues. The germline CDR1 and CDR2 sequences are MNHNS and SASEGT. V trimming: 6 bases; J trimming: 5 bases; junction bases outside the gene matches: 11. CDR3 DNA: TGTGCCAGCAGGGGACAGGGCCCCTCGGTGGACGAGCAGTACTTC. It codes for CASRGQGPSVDEQYF.

This chain joins TRBV9 and TRBJ2-5, with TRBD1 identical over 7 bases. The CDR3 has 15 amino acids. The V segment lost 4 bases and the J segment 1 base; nucleotides outside the gene matches: 7. Germline CDR1 SGDLS, CDR2 YYNGEE. The CDR3 protein is CASSPGQVGQETQYF. The DNA for the CDR3 is TGTGCCAGCAGCCCCGGACAGGTGGGCCAAGAGACCCAGTACTTC.

This clone was observed a single time. The V and J genes are TRBV6-6 and TRBJ1-1; D not certain. CDR3 size: 12 residues. Germline CDR1 reads MNHNY; CDR2 reads SVGAGI (reference sequence). The ends were cut back, 4 bases at V and 8 bases at J, with 11 bases in the middle. CDR3 DNA: TGTGCCAGCAGTTCCTACCCATCCGAAGCTTTCTTT. Encoded protein: CASSSYPSEAFF.

The chain is built from TRBV5-1 and TRBJ2-7, with D possibly matching TRBD2 (5 bases). CDR1 is SGHRS and CDR2 is YFSETQ in the germline V gene. The CDR3 contains 12 residues. Trimming took 4 bases from V and 4 from J, leaving 9 bases between them. CDR3 sequence: CASSPPGYEQYF. The DNA for the CDR3 is TGCGCCAGCAGCCCTCCGGGGTACGAGCAGTACTTC.

This sequence joins TRBV21-1 and TRBJ2-3; TRBD1 was called by the table and not checked on the DNA. TRBV21-1 is flagged as a pseudogene. This CDR3 has 19 residues. CDR3 sequence (DNA): TGTGCCAGCAGCGCCCCGCCGAGGGGGACAGCGGAGGGTTCAGATACGCAGTATTTT. Residues: CASSAPPRGTAEGSDTQYF.

This chain uses TRBV25-1 with TRBJ1-4; D is unclear. The CDR3 totals 13 residues. Looked up from germline, CDR1 is MGHDK and CDR2 is SYGVNS. The ends were cut back, 3 bases at V and 7 bases at J, with 9 bases in the middle. CDR3 loop: CASSEGGREKLFF. CDR3 nucleotide sequence: TGTGCCAGCAGTGAGGGAGGCCGTGAAAAACTGTTTTTT.

This clone was seen just once. CDR3 in DNA: TGTGCCAGCAGCTTCCTGGACGAGCTGCCCCAGCATTTT. Its translation: CASSFLDELPQHF. The J gene is TRBJ1-5, the V gene TRBV5-4; D is unclear. The CDR3 runs to 13 residues. Germline values: CDR1 SGHNT, CDR2 YYREEE (reference sequence). V shed 2 bases and J shed 9 bases, with 12 bases lying between them.

This chain links TRBV18 with TRBJ2-3; weak D call: TRBD1 (6 bases). This CDR3 region has 14 residues. Germline-derived CDR1 and CDR2 are KGHSH and LQKENI. With 3 bases removed from V and 7 bases from J, the gap between germline ends came to 14 bases. In DNA form, the CDR3 reads TGTGCCAGCTCACCCACAGGGCTCGCAAATACGCAGTATTTT. It is translated as CASSPTGLANTQYF.

The chain has TRBV10-3 and TRBJ2-3, with 8 bases fitting TRBD2. The CDR3 length is 18 residues. V shed 7 bases and J 2 bases; nucleotides not matched to a gene: 17. Germline lookup yields CDR1 ENHRY and CDR2 SYGVKD. This chain's CDR3 is CAINQGTSGGPPTDTQYF. The CDR3 DNA follows: TGTGCCATCAACCAGGGGACTAGTGGGGGCCCCCCCACAGATACGCAGTATTTT.